A selection of T cell receptor beta chains follows, all from one sample in a study of blood T cells in healthy people across ages. TCRdb ran MiXCR on the 5' RACE reads and lists one entry per CDR3 protein. Among 1.5 million to 2 million distinct CDR3 sequences listed, around 50% were seen once. Sample: blood. The receptors derive from a woman aged 40 to 49 in good health. CDR3s include the opening cysteine and the closing phenylalanine or tryptophan. The D gene is left open where the match is weak. Expanded clones get a size class; other rows say once, few or many, or leave the size out.

V gene	D gene	clone size	CDR3 length	J gene	CDR3 protein	CDR3 DNA
TRBV20-1	TRBD2	-	17	TRBJ2-3	CSARGMKGLAGVDTQYF	TGCAGTGCTAGGGGGATGAAGGGACTAGCGGGGGTGGATACGCAGTATTTT
TRBV2	TRBD2	-	17	TRBJ2-3	CASSEPGLAGGGHTQYF	TGTGCCAGCAGTGAACCCGGACTAGCGGGGGGAGGCCATACGCAGTATTTT
TRBV6-2/TRBV6-3	-	-	19	TRBJ2-4	CANSYGVGQGLLAKNIQYF	TGTGCCAACAGTTACGGTGTCGGACAGGGACTACTAGCCAAAAACATTCAGTACTTC
TRBV28	TRBD1	-	16	TRBJ1-6	CASSSPGQGYNSPLHF	TGTGCCAGCAGTTCTCCGGGACAGGGGTATAATTCACCCCTCCACTTT
TRBV29-1	-	few	12	TRBJ2-5	CSVGGFQETQYF	TGCAGCGTAGGGGGGTTCCAAGAGACCCAGTACTTC
TRBV10-3	TRBD1	-	16	TRBJ1-1	CAISEPGTGVRAEAFF	TGTGCCATCAGTGAACCCGGGACAGGGGTTAGGGCTGAAGCTTTCTTT
TRBV13	TRBD2	-	16	TRBJ2-5	CASSLPTSGGGKTQYF	TGTGCCAGCAGCCTCCCGACTAGCGGGGGGGGAAAGACCCAGTACTTC
TRBV20-1	TRBD1	-	12	TRBJ1-5	CSAWDSDQPQHF	TGCAGTGCTTGGGACAGCGATCAGCCCCAGCATTTT
TRBV28	TRBD1	-	14	TRBJ2-7	CASTSTGQAYEQYF	TGTGCCAGCACCTCAACGGGACAGGCCTACGAGCAGTACTTC
TRBV7-2	-	-	15	TRBJ1-3	CASSLVPVSGNTIYF	TGTGCCAGCAGCTTAGTTCCGGTCTCTGGAAACACCATATATTTT
TRBV12-3/TRBV12-4	-	-	13	TRBJ2-5	CASKLTGQETQYF	TGTGCCAGCAAGTTAACAGGTCAAGAGACCCAGTACTTC
TRBV5-1	-	-	14	TRBJ2-3	CASSLNRVPDTQYF	TGCGCCAGCAGCTTGAACAGGGTGCCAGATACGCAGTATTTT
TRBV12-3/TRBV12-4	-	-	13	TRBJ2-3	CASSLISTYTQYF	TGTGCCAGCAGCCTCATATCCACTTATACGCAGTATTTT
TRBV4-3	-	few	15	TRBJ2-3	CASSQVGLRTDTQYF	TGCGCCAGCAGCCAAGTTGGACTGAGGACAGATACGCAGTATTTT
TRBV3-1	-	-	15	TRBJ2-5	CASSQFGPPGETQYF	TGTGCCAGCAGCCAATTCGGGCCACCTGGGGAGACCCAGTACTTC
TRBV7-9	TRBD2	few	14	TRBJ2-1	CASSSSGGPNEQFF	TGTGCCAGCAGTAGTTCGGGGGGGCCTAATGAGCAGTTCTTC
TRBV3-1	TRBD2	-	16	TRBJ2-1	CASSHRSGVTHNEQFF	TGTGCCAGCAGCCATCGTAGCGGGGTAACCCACAATGAGCAGTTCTTC
TRBV7-2	-	-	13	TRBJ2-5	CASSLVDGDGQYF	TGTGCCAGCAGCTTAGTGGACGGGGACGGGCAGTACTTC
TRBV15	-	-	18	TRBJ2-7	CATSRDLGWGNLSYEQYF	TGTGCCACCAGCAGAGATTTAGGGTGGGGGAACCTCTCCTACGAGCAGTACTTC
TRBV7-9	-	few	13	TRBJ2-7	CASSLGTYYEQYF	TGTGCCAGCAGCTTAGGCACTTACTACGAGCAGTACTTC
TRBV7-2	-	-	13	TRBJ2-3	CASSLPVEDTQYF	TGTGCCAGCAGCTTACCGGTCGAAGATACGCAGTATTTT
TRBV29-1	-	-	12	TRBJ1-2	CSVEPPVYGYTF	TGCAGCGTTGAACCCCCGGTCTATGGCTACACCTTC
TRBV6-5	TRBD2	few	13	TRBJ2-5	CASKRGPWQTQYF	TGTGCCAGCAAGCGGGGGCCGTGGCAGACCCAGTACTTC
TRBV7-2	-	-	14	TRBJ2-7	CASSVIPGSYAQYF	TGTGCCAGCAGCGTGATACCGGGCTCCTACGCGCAGTACTTC
TRBV28	-	-	15	TRBJ2-3	CASKFVGTSTDTQYF	TGTGCCAGCAAGTTTGTGGGAACTAGCACAGATACGCAGTATTTT
TRBV29-1	-	few	14	TRBJ2-1	CSVKDGKSYNEQFF	TGCAGCGTCAAGGACGGGAAGTCCTACAATGAGCAGTTCTTC
TRBV28	-	-	12	TRBJ2-7	CASSFNKGEQYF	TGTGCCAGCAGTTTCAACAAAGGGGAGCAGTACTTC
TRBV20-1	-	-	14	TRBJ2-7	CSARDLSGIYEQYF	TGCAGTGCTAGAGATCTCTCAGGGATCTACGAGCAGTACTTC
TRBV4-3	-	-	15	TRBJ1-2	CASSSDGGADYGYTF	TGCGCCAGCAGCTCGGACGGGGGCGCGGACTATGGCTACACCTTC
TRBV6-2/TRBV6-3	-	-	12	TRBJ2-3	CASGGHTDTQYF	TGTGCCAGCGGGGGCCACACAGATACGCAGTATTTT
TRBV6-2/TRBV6-3	TRBD2	-	15	TRBJ2-1	CASILIAGWGHEQFF	TGTGCCAGCATCCTTATAGCGGGGTGGGGACATGAGCAGTTCTTC
TRBV6-5	-	-	14	TRBJ1-2	CASTGRWFNYGYTF	TGTGCCAGCACCGGCAGGTGGTTTAACTATGGCTACACCTTC
TRBV7-2	-	-	12	TRBJ1-2	CASSLQGCGYTF	TGTGCCAGCAGCTTACAGGGCTGTGGCTACACCTTC